What follows describes a single T cell receptor beta chain. No antigen is known for it. Treatment noted: roughly 10-day PBMC culture with coronavirus spike peptide pools or control peptides (ViraFEST assay). With about 10 ug/ml peptide pools and approximately 10 IU/ml IL-2, PBMCs were cultured at approximately 2 million per well. The data originate from a study of vaccination and CD4 T cells after COVID-19. Sequencing of cultured CD4+ T cell DNA used the Oncomine TCR Beta short-read assay. TCRdb re-called the PCR reads with MiXCR, one entry per CDR3 protein. The sample shows some 9,900 distinct CDR3 sequences, roughly 25% of them seen only once. General observations from the study: Clonotypes reactive to SARS-CoV-2 had a median that went up from approximately 21 to 38, but not significantly.

This material consisted of CD4+ T cells from blood, cultured in vitro, taken before SARS-CoV-2 vaccination. This clonotype was obtained from a human donor who received a COVID-19 vaccine.

For the CDR3, the DNA is TGTGCCTACGGCAATCAGCCCCAGCATTTT. It translates to CAYGNQPQHF. The chain links TRBV6-1 to TRBJ1-5, with D unclear. The CDR3 runs to 10 residues. Germline V lookup: CDR1 MNHNS, CDR2 SASEGT. V was clipped by 11 bases and J by 2 bases, with 4 bases between them.